The sequence of this T cell receptor beta chain was determined in a study of CD4 and CD8 cells across lung adenocarcinoma regions. MiXCR was run by TCRdb on the PCR reads, yielding one entry per CDR3 protein. The table records about 2,500 distinct CDR3 sequences, under 80% of them present only once. In this sample, this clonotype turned up a few times. Trimming removed 3 bases from V and 5 bases from J; junction bases left unmatched: 10. The V gene's germline CDR1 is MGHRA and CDR2 YSYEKL. The CDR3 is 19 residues long. Samples came from patients with localized non-small cell lung adenocarcinoma. The source material was CD4+ T cells from the center of a lung tumor. This TCR came from a female donor with lung adenocarcinoma. The CD4 and CD8 labels of this study may be unreliable. The rearrangement joins TRBV4-1 to TRBJ2-1; 16 bases align to TRBD2. Written as DNA, the CDR3 is TGCGCCAGCAGCCACCCGGGACTAGCGGGAGGGCCGGGCCACAATGAGCAGTTCTTC. As protein: CASSHPGLAGGPGHNEQFF.